Listed below are T cell receptor beta chains from one sample, sequenced in a study of beta chain features in type 1 diabetes. Sequencing was performed with immunoSEQ multiplex PCR; in TCRdb, only in-frame clones are kept and a portion is missing. The sample lists over 100,000 clones, around 40% occurring once. Sequencing was performed on stem cell memory CD4+ T cells from blood. Source of these receptors: a woman younger than 35 in good health. The CDR3 runs from the conserved cysteine through the conserved F or W. A D gene is named only where the DNA matches it firmly. A row's size may be missing; if present it is once, few, many or a size class.

size,V,J,D,length,DNA,CDR3
.,TRBV15,TRBJ2-5,TRBD1,14,TGTGCCACCAGCAACAGGGGACCCTTGGAGACCCAGTACTTC,CATSNRGPLETQYF
.,TRBV29-1,TRBJ2-4,TRBD2,20,TGCAGCGTTGAAGATCGTGGGGGGGTAGCGGGAGGTTGGGCCAAAAACATTCAGTACTTC,CSVEDRGGVAGGWAKNIQYF
.,TRBV23-1,TRBJ2-7,TRBD1,14,TGCGCCAGCGCCGGGACAGGGAATCCCTACGAGCAGTACTTC,CASAGTGNPYEQYF
few,TRBV29-1,TRBJ2-7,TRBD2,15,TGCAGCGTTGGACTCTCAGGGACTAGGGTCTACGAGCAGTACTTC,CSVGLSGTRVYEQYF
few,TRBV7-9,TRBJ1-1,.,11,TGTGCCAGCAGCTCACAGGGTGCGGCTTTCTTT,CASSSQGAAFF
.,TRBV28,TRBJ1-4,.,11,TGTGCCAGCAGTGGCCGAGAAAAACTGTTTTTT,CASSGREKLFF
.,TRBV7-3,TRBJ2-7,.,14,TGTGCCAGCAGCTTAGGTGGGCTGAGCTACGAGCAGTACTTC,CASSLGGLSYEQYF
.,TRBV5-4,TRBJ1-1,.,15,TGTGCCAGCAGCTGGTTGGCGGGGGTGAGCACTGAAGCTTTCTTT,CASSWLAGVSTEAFF
.,TRBV28,TRBJ1-2,.,12,TGTGCCAGCAGTTACAGGGTATATGGCTACACCTTC,CASSYRVYGYTF
.,TRBV7-2,TRBJ2-7,TRBD2,16,TGTGCCAGCAGTCAAAGGCGACTAGCGGGAACCTACGAGCAGTACTTC,CASSQRRLAGTYEQYF
.,TRBV9,TRBJ2-5,.,15,TGTGCCAGCAGCCTCAGAGGGAGCAACCAAGAGACCCAGTACTTC,CASSLRGSNQETQYF
.,TRBV5-1,TRBJ2-6,TRBD1,19,TGCGCCAGCAGGGAATTCCCGGGGACAGGGGTTTCTGGGGCCAACGTCCTGACTTTC,CASREFPGTGVSGANVLTF
few,TRBV29-1,TRBJ2-6,TRBD1,18,TGCAGCGTTGAAGATCGCAGGGGGCGCAGGACTGGGGCCAACGTCCTGACTTTC,CSVEDRRGRRTGANVLTF
.,TRBV23-1,TRBJ2-2,.,14,TGCGCCAGCAGTCTCCCGGAGGTGGACGGGGAGCTGTTTTTT,CASSLPEVDGELFF
.,TRBV7-2,TRBJ1-1,.,14,TGTGCCAGCAGCTACCAACGGGTAAGCACTGAAGCTTTCTTT,CASSYQRVSTEAFF
.,TRBV19,TRBJ2-2,TRBD2,15,TGTGCCACGACCGAGACTAGCGGATTGGGCGGGGAGCTGTTTTTT,CATTETSGLGGELFF
.,TRBV11-2,TRBJ2-1,TRBD1,17,TGTGCCAGCAGCGGGCTCCGGGACAGGAGCTCCTACAATGAGCAGTTCTTC,CASSGLRDRSSYNEQFF